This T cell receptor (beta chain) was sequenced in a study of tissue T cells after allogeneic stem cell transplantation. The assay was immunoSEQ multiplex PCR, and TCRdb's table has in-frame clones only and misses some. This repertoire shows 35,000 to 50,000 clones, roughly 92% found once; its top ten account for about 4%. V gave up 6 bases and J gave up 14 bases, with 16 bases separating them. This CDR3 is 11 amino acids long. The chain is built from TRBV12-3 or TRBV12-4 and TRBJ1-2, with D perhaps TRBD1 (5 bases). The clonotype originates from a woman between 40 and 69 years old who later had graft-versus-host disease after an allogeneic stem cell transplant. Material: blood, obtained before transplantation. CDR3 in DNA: TGTGCCAGCAGGGGGGGGACCGCGCAAACCTTC. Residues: CASRGGTAQTF.